Shown below are 17 T cell receptor beta chains from a single sample sequenced in a study of neoadjuvant anti-PD-1 for oral cavity cancer (dated by TCRdb to the early 2020s). Sample time point, as interpreted from the label and publication: after neoadjuvant nivolumab, at surgical resection. Library generation was performed with the immunoSEQ multiplex PCR assay. In TCRdb, the immuneACCESS table is reduced to in-frame sequences with V and J assigned. These tables do not hold every clone; where another copy was compared, an unresolved V gene accounts for under half, and the others remain unexplained. For this sample the table gives around 13,000 clones, of which around 70% were detected only once. The ten largest make up around 2.5% of the sample. The sample consisted of PBMCs, taken after nivolumab (anti-PD-1) treatment. The receptors derive from a person aged 35-79 years with oral cavity squamous cell carcinoma.

The rearrangement links TRBV28 to TRBJ1-1; no reliable D call. From germline, CDR1 is MDHEN and CDR2 SYDVKM. This CDR3 has 12 residues. V was shortened by 2 bases and J by 4 bases, with 5 bases between the two germline ends. Here the CDR3 reads CASSLIVTEAFF. CDR3 DNA: TGTGCCAGCAGTTTAATAGTCACTGAAGCTTTCTTT.

The rearrangement joins TRBV6-6 to TRBJ1-1; 11 positions agree with TRBD1. The junction had 2 bases not matched to a gene; V was cut back by 4 bases and J by 4 bases. The CDR3 totals 14 residues. CDR1 is MNHNY and CDR2 is SVGAGI in the germline V gene (reference sequence). The CDR3 loop is CASSFGTGGTEAFF. CDR3 in DNA: TGTGCCAGCAGTTTCGGGACAGGGGGCACTGAAGCTTTCTTT.

The chain employs TRBV19 and TRBJ1-5; weak D call: TRBD1 (5 bases). The V gene's germline CDR1 is LNHDA and CDR2 SQIVND (reference sequence). Trimming removed 4 bases at V and 7 bases at J, with 11 bases between. The CDR3 has 13 amino acids. CDR3 sequence: CASSNQGSQPQHF. CDR3 sequence (DNA): TGTGCCAGTAGTAATCAGGGAAGCCAGCCCCAGCATTTT.

The chain couples TRBV25-1 to TRBJ2-1; possible D gene TRBD2, 6 bases. Germline CDR1 is MGHDK and CDR2 is SYGVNS. The CDR3 consists of 12 residues. Trimming removed 1 base at V and 8 bases at J, with 6 bases between. This CDR3 is CASSEWEDEQFF. The CDR3 DNA reads TGTGCCAGCAGTGAATGGGAGGATGAGCAGTTCTTC.

V and J are TRBV5-4 and TRBJ2-5; TRBD2 agrees at 7 bases. Looked up from germline, CDR1 is SGHNT and CDR2 is YYREEE (reference sequence). J gave up 2 bases and V 1 base, and 5 bases lay outside the gene matches. CDR3 length equals 15 residues. The CDR3 here is CASSLFTGGQETQYF. CDR3 nucleotides: TGTGCCAGCAGCTTGTTTACGGGGGGACAAGAGACCCAGTACTTC. Supplemented by reference TRBV5-4 and TRBJ2-5, the full variable domain reads ETGVTQSPTHLIKTRGQQVTLRCSSQSGHNTVSWYQQALGQGPQFIFQYYREEENGRGNFPPRFSGLQFPNYSSELNVNALELDDSALYLCASSLFTGGQETQYFGPGTRLLVL.

V gene TRBV11-2 combines with J gene TRBJ2-1; the D gene is possibly TRBD2 (6 bases). There are 16 residues in the CDR3. The V gene's germline CDR1 is SGHAT and CDR2 FQNNGV. Trimming left V 5 bases short and J 8 bases short, with 22 bases between. The CDR3 bases are TGTGCCAGCAGCCTAAGGCGGGATGCGGTCGGGGATGAGCAGTTCTTC. Protein: CASSLRRDAVGDEQFF.

This clone has just a few counts. The rearrangement joins TRBV5-4 to TRBJ1-1; no definite D call. Germline V gives CDR1 SGHNT, CDR2 YYREEE (reference sequence). There are 14 residues in the CDR3. The V and J ends lost 0 bases and 2 bases respectively, with 8 bases between them. CDR3 nucleotides: TGTGCCAGCAGCTTGGGAGTTCTTAACACTGAAGCTTTCTTT. Encoded protein: CASSLGVLNTEAFF.

The count of this clone is one. The V call is TRBV11-1, the J call TRBJ2-5; 11 bases are shared with TRBD2. CDR1 is SGHAT and CDR2 is FQDESV in the germline V gene (reference sequence). This CDR3 contains 16 residues. V was clipped by 5 bases and J by 0 bases; unmatched bases: 5. This CDR3 is CASSPLAGGYQETQYF. CDR3 DNA sequence: TGTGCCAGCAGCCCCCTAGCGGGGGGCTACCAAGAGACCCAGTACTTC.

This clone was seen only once. This chain joins TRBV7-8 and TRBJ1-2, with D perhaps TRBD1 (6 bases). This CDR3 is built from 17 residues. Germline-derived CDR1 and CDR2 are SGHVS and FQNEAQ. V shed 0 bases and J shed 3 bases, with 17 bases lying between them. The CDR3 DNA follows: TGTGCCAGCAGCTTAGCCCTGGGCAGGGGTCGGTACTATGGCTACACCTTC. Translated: CASSLALGRGRYYGYTF.

The chain has TRBV6-5 and TRBJ2-7, with D perhaps being TRBD1 or TRBD2 (5 bases each). Germline CDR1 reads MNHEY; CDR2 reads SVGAGI. This CDR3 is built from 13 residues. The germline V and J ends were trimmed by 3 bases and 6 bases, with 12 bases remaining between them. The CDR3 DNA follows: TGTGCCAGCAGTTATTTGGGGGTAGGCGAGCAGTACTTC. Translated: CASSYLGVGEQYF.

This clone has only one observation. This chain uses TRBV10-3 with TRBJ1-1; no firm D call. V was pared by 6 bases and J by 1 base, with 12 bases between. CDR1 and CDR2 from the germline V gene are ENHRY and SYGVKD. The CDR3 has 14 residues. CDR3: CAISELHTNTEAFF. The CDR3 nucleotides read TGTGCCATCAGCGAGCTGCATACGAACACTGAAGCTTTCTTT.

In nucleotides, the CDR3 is TGTGCCAGCAAGGGGCGGAACACTGAAGCTTTCTTT. It encodes CASKGRNTEAFF. The chain joins TRBV11-3 to TRBJ1-1; D possibly corresponds to TRBD1 (5 bases). V shed 7 bases and J shed 1 base, with 7 bases lying between them. The germline V gene has CDR1 SGHNT and CDR2 YENEEA. This CDR3 region has 12 residues. Full variable domain (missing parts from reference TRBV11-3 and TRBJ1-1): EAGVVQSPRYKIIEKKQPVAFWCNPISGHNTLYWYLQNLGQGPELLIRYENEEAVDDSQLPKDRFSAERLKGVDSTLKIQPAELGDSAVYLCASKGRNTEAFFGQGTRLTVV.

This chain links TRBV6-1 with TRBJ1-1, with D uncertain. Trimming removed 7 bases from V and 3 bases from J, with 9 bases in between. The CDR3 spans 12 residues. Germline lookup yields CDR1 MNHNS and CDR2 SASEGT. The CDR3 bases are TGTGCCAGCAAAGAAGGGCACACTGAAGCTTTCTTT. Translated, it gives CASKEGHTEAFF.

The V and J genes are TRBV6-1 and TRBJ2-1, with 8 bases that match TRBD1. Germline loops: CDR1 MNHNS, CDR2 SASEGT. Trimming removed 4 bases from V and 8 bases from J; junction bases left unmatched: 10. The CDR3 is made up of 15 amino acids. The CDR3: CASSGKIQGADEQFF. In DNA form, the CDR3 reads TGTGCCAGCAGTGGGAAAATTCAGGGGGCCGATGAGCAGTTCTTC.

This clone was found a few times. The junction departs from germline at one end; a sequencing error may be responsible. The CDR3 loop is CASSDQTQGDRGIF. CDR3 sequence (DNA): TGTGCCAGCAGTGATCAGACCCAGGGGGACAGGGGCATCTTC. The chain uses TRBV2 and TRBJ2-7, with TRBD1 matching 10 bases. The CDR3 extends over 14 amino acids. Per the germline V gene, CDR1 is SNHLY and CDR2 is FYNNEI.

This clone appeared a few times. This sequence joins TRBV7-9 and TRBJ1-1, with D maybe TRBD1 (5 bases). CDR1 is SEHNR, CDR2 FQNEAQ, per germline (reference sequence). Deletions cut 4 bases from V and 11 bases from J, with 11 bases between. This CDR3 is built from 11 residues. The CDR3 here is CASSSWTRAFF. In DNA form, the CDR3 reads TGTGCCAGCAGCTCCTGGACAAGGGCTTTCTTT. The full variable domain, completed using reference TRBV7-9 and TRBJ1-1, is DTGVSQNPRHKITKRGQNVTFRCDPISEHNRLYWYRQTLGQGPEFLTYFQNEAQLEKSRLLSDRFSAERPKGSFSTLEIQRTEQGDSAMYLCASSSWTRAFFGQGTRLTVV.

The genes are TRBV28 and TRBJ2-7, with D perhaps TRBD1 (6 bases). Germline CDR1 reads MDHEN; CDR2 reads SYDVKM. The CDR3 has 13 residues. Trimming removed 6 bases from V and 2 bases from J, with 11 bases in between. The CDR3 reads CASRTTGTYEQYF. CDR3 DNA: TGTGCCAGCAGAACAACAGGGACCTACGAGCAGTACTTC.